These 26 T cell receptor beta chains were sequenced from one sample in a study of early T cells in non-severe SARS-CoV-2 infection. Using its own MiXCR run on the 5' RACE reads, TCRdb lists one record per CDR3 protein. The sample consists of fewer than 130,000 distinct CDR3 sequences, roughly 12% of them appearing once. The sequencing used whole blood, collected at baseline. These receptor sequences come from an adult who was a healthcare worker with PCR-confirmed SARS-CoV-2 infection or an uninfected control (not recorded which).

The chain employs TRBV5-1 and TRBJ2-3, with TRBD1 identical over 11 bases. Germline V gene lookup returns CDR1 SGHRS and CDR2 YFSETQ. V shed 4 bases, J shed 5 bases, and the junction held 6 bases outside the gene matches. The CDR3 consists of 15 residues. The CDR3 spells CASSQRTGGRDTQYF. As DNA, the CDR3 is TGCGCCAGCAGCCAGAGGACAGGGGGCCGAGATACGCAGTATTTT.

This clonotype was seen a few times. The chain employs TRBV7-9 and TRBJ1-2; D call uncertain. Trimming cost V 1 base and J 2 bases, with 11 bases left between them. The CDR3 has 15 residues. The germline CDR1 and CDR2 sequences are SEHNR and FQNEAQ (reference sequence). The CDR3 bases are TGTGCCAGCAGCTTAGTGAGGACGGGGAACTATGGCTACACCTTC. Amino acids: CASSLVRTGNYGYTF.

This clonotype was observed a few times. CDR3 bases: TGCAGTGCCCCCGGACTAGCGGGAGGATCCAATGAGCAGTTCTTC. It is translated as CSAPGLAGGSNEQFF. The chain links TRBV20-1 to TRBJ2-1, with 14 positions matching TRBD2. The CDR3 is 15 residues long. With 6 bases clipped from V and 6 bases from J, the junction kept 7 bases outside the gene matches. CDR1 is DFQATT, CDR2 SNEGSKA, per germline (reference sequence).

The sample holds a few counts of this clonotype. V gene TRBV9 combines with J gene TRBJ1-6, with D hard to call. Between the trimmed V and J ends, which lost 4 bases and 8 bases, there was a span of 10 bases. This CDR3 spans 13 amino acids. Germline CDR1 is SGDLS and CDR2 is YYNGEE. For the CDR3, the DNA is TGTGCCAGCAGCACCGGTGCGGATTCACCCCTCCACTTT. Protein product: CASSTGADSPLHF. Complete variable domain (other parts from reference TRBV9 and TRBJ1-6): DSGVTQTPKHLITATGQRVTLRCSPRSGDLSVYWYQQSLDQGLQFLIQYYNGEERAKGNILERFSAQQFPDLHSELNLSSLELGDSALYFCASSTGADSPLHFGNGTRLTVT.

This clonotype was detected only a few times. V is TRBV2 and J is TRBJ1-6; 9 nucleotides line up with TRBD1. The CDR3 extends over 12 amino acids. With V trimmed by 4 bases and J by 11 bases, 0 bases remained unmatched. From germline, CDR1 is SNHLY and CDR2 FYNNEI. The DNA of the CDR3 is TGTGCCAGCAGTGGACAGGGGGCACCCCTCCACTTT. Its protein product is CASSGQGAPLHF.

V usage is TRBV29-1 and J usage is TRBJ2-3; D perhaps matches TRBD1 (6 bases). V was shortened by 7 bases and J by 4 bases, with 18 bases between the two germline ends. Germline values: CDR1 SQVTM, CDR2 ANQGSEA. The CDR3 is made up of 14 amino acids. This CDR3 reads CSGKRDKSPDTQYF. The DNA for the CDR3 is TGCAGCGGTAAACGGGACAAAAGCCCAGATACGCAGTATTTT.

This clonotype was seen repeatedly, ten times or more. The CDR3 loop reads CASSLEVVRNTIYF. Written as DNA, the CDR3 is TGTGCCAGCAGTTTAGAGGTGGTACGGAACACCATATATTTT. The chain employs TRBV12-3 or TRBV12-4 and TRBJ1-3; D is uncertain. This CDR3 has 14 residues. Trimming pared 1 base from V and 7 bases from J, leaving 11 bases between.

This clonotype was detected many times. The chain uses TRBV24-1 and TRBJ2-7, with a weak D call TRBD2 (5 bases). The CDR3 covers 15 residues. Trimming stripped 2 bases from V and 2 bases from J, with 12 bases between. Germline V gene data show CDR1 as KGHDR and CDR2 as SFDVKD. The DNA for the CDR3 is TGTGCCACCAGTGATTCCACGGTGCGGGCCTACGAGCAGTACTTC. Translation gives CATSDSTVRAYEQYF.

The CDR3 bases are TGTGCCAGCAGCTTAGTTTCAGATACGCAGTATTTT. It encodes CASSLVSDTQYF. The chain carries TRBV7-6 and TRBJ2-3; D remains ambiguous. CDR3 size: 12 residues. V was pared by 1 base and J by 4 bases, with 3 bases between. Germline loops: CDR1 SGHVS, CDR2 FNYEAQ.

V usage is TRBV12-3 or TRBV12-4 and J usage is TRBJ2-2; unclear D gene. V lost 4 bases and J 0 bases, leaving 12 bases between the germline ends. The CDR3 runs 16 residues. CDR3: CASSWVGRPNTGELFF. The CDR3 DNA is TGTGCCAGCAGTTGGGTTGGCAGACCGAACACCGGGGAGCTGTTTTTT.

There are a few counts of this clonotype. The genes are TRBV6-1 and TRBJ1-2, with TRBD1 as a possible D gene (6 bases). The CDR3 covers 16 residues. The germline V gene has CDR1 MNHNS and CDR2 SASEGT. The V gene lost 2 bases and the J gene lost 7 bases, with 20 bases spanning the gap. CDR3 sequence: CASSERDQTGPGGYTF. Written as DNA, the CDR3 is TGTGCCAGCAGTGAAAGGGACCAGACAGGCCCAGGTGGCTACACCTTC.

This rearrangement joins TRBV24-1 to TRBJ2-3; D uncertain. Germline loops: CDR1 KGHDR, CDR2 SFDVKD. This CDR3 is 14 amino acids long. The V end lost 6 bases, the J end lost 0 bases, and 9 bases lay between the germline ends. The CDR3 is CATSPEISTDTQYF. DNA of the CDR3: TGTGCCACCAGTCCGGAGATTAGCACAGATACGCAGTATTTT.

The J gene is TRBJ1-1, the V gene TRBV30; no firm D call. V was cut by 0 bases and J by 0 bases, with 5 bases left in between. The CDR3 runs to 13 residues. From germline, CDR1 is GTSNPN and CDR2 SVGIG (reference sequence). CDR3 sequence: CAWSVKMNTEAFF. In nucleotides, the CDR3 is TGTGCCTGGAGTGTGAAGATGAACACTGAAGCTTTCTTT.

This clonotype has at least ten counts. Here the CDR3 DNA reads TGTGCCAGCAGCCCGACAGGGCTGGCTGAAAAACTGTTTTTT. This gives the protein CASSPTGLAEKLFF. This sequence joins TRBV7-9 and TRBJ1-4; 7 nucleotides match TRBD1. Germline V lookup: CDR1 SEHNR, CDR2 FQNEAQ (reference sequence). With V trimmed by 5 bases and J by 7 bases, 7 bases remained unmatched. The CDR3 has 14 amino acids.

This clonotype was found a few times. CDR3 nucleotides: TGTGCCAGCTCGATTGACAGCGTCGGGGAGCTGTTTTTT. It codes for CASSIDSVGELFF. V is TRBV18 and J is TRBJ2-2, with D possibly TRBD1 on 5 matching bases. The CDR3 sequence is 13 residues long. Trimming stripped 6 bases from V and 7 bases from J, with 12 bases between. From germline, CDR1 is KGHSH and CDR2 LQKENI.

This clonotype was found a few times. The chain links TRBV6-1 to TRBJ2-1; 8 nucleotides line up with TRBD2. Germline assignment: CDR1 MNHNS and CDR2 SASEGT. The CDR3 has 15 amino acids. V lost 4 bases and J lost 0; bases outside the gene matches: 2. The CDR3 DNA sequence: TGTGCCAGCAGTGGACTAGCGAGCTCCTACAATGAGCAGTTCTTC. Translated: CASSGLASSYNEQFF.

This sequence joins TRBV5-6 and TRBJ2-7, with no clear D. Per germline, CDR1 SGHDT and CDR2 YYEEEE. With 0 bases removed from V and 2 bases from J, the gap between germline ends came to 9 bases. This CDR3 region has 14 residues. CDR3 DNA sequence: TGTGCCAGCAGCTTGGACAGCATGACCTACGAGCAGTACTTC. Its protein product is CASSLDSMTYEQYF.

In this sample, this clonotype turned up a few times. V and J are TRBV6-2 or TRBV6-3 and TRBJ1-1, with D tentatively TRBD1 (6 bases). Germline V gene sequence: CDR1 MNHEY, CDR2 SVGEGT. V lost 5 bases, J lost 2 bases, and 12 bases lay in between. The CDR3 has 14 amino acids. CDR3 DNA sequence: TGTGCCAGCAGTAGACCGACAGGCAACACTGAAGCTTTCTTT. This translates into CASSRPTGNTEAFF.

The chain is built from TRBV5-4 and TRBJ2-5; 7 nucleotides match TRBD1. With V trimmed by 0 bases and J by 5 bases, 4 bases remained unmatched. The V gene's germline CDR1 is SGHNT and CDR2 YYREEE (reference sequence). The CDR3 spans 14 residues. This CDR3 is CASSLEGARETQYF. The CDR3 DNA sequence: TGTGCCAGCAGCTTGGAGGGGGCCCGGGAGACCCAGTACTTC.

This clonotype was found a few times. This chain joins TRBV7-6 and TRBJ2-1; D is unresolved. V lost 1 base and J lost 10, with 11 bases in between. CDR3 length: 13 amino acids. The germline CDR1 and CDR2 sequences are SGHVS and FNYEAQ. The CDR3: CASSLETDGEQFF. For the CDR3, the DNA is TGTGCCAGCAGCTTAGAGACGGACGGAGAGCAGTTCTTC.

This clonotype was counted only a few times. The chain carries TRBV20-1 and TRBJ1-2; D unclear. The CDR3 length is 13 residues. CDR1 is DFQATT and CDR2 is SNEGSKA in the germline V gene (reference sequence). With 0 bases removed from V and 8 bases from J, the gap between germline ends came to 13 bases. CDR3 residues: CSARDHPDRGYTF. The DNA for the CDR3 is TGCAGTGCTAGAGATCACCCCGACCGAGGCTACACCTTC.

This clonotype has only a few counts. The CDR3 sequence is CASSQGTDQPQHF. CDR3 DNA: TGTGCCAGCAGCCAAGGGACGGATCAGCCCCAGCATTTT. J is TRBJ1-5 and V is TRBV3-1; D is unclear. CDR1 is LGHDT, CDR2 YNNKEL, per germline (reference sequence). Trimming shortened V by 1 base and J by 5 bases, and 6 bases separated the two germline ends. This CDR3 is built from 13 residues.

This clonotype was counted a few times. The chain is built from TRBV7-2 and TRBJ1-3; no definite D call. Trimming took 3 bases from V and 2 from J, leaving 5 bases between them. The CDR3 is 13 amino acids. Germline loops: CDR1 SGHTA, CDR2 FQGNSA. The CDR3: CASSFKAGNTIYF. The CDR3 DNA reads as TGTGCCAGCAGCTTTAAGGCTGGAAACACCATATATTTT.

This clonotype was observed a handful of times. The gene calls are TRBV28 and TRBJ2-7, with D possibly TRBD1 on 5 matching bases. Germline V gene lookup returns CDR1 MDHEN and CDR2 SYDVKM. V gave up 3 bases and J gave up 0 bases, with 12 bases separating them. The CDR3 is 15 amino acids. The CDR3 reads CASSLMGRGSYEQYF. CDR3 nucleotide sequence: TGTGCCAGCAGTTTGATGGGAAGGGGCTCCTACGAGCAGTACTTC.

This clonotype was found many times. The chain recombines TRBV10-3 with TRBJ2-2; D may be TRBD1 (5 bases). The V and J ends lost 2 bases and 0 bases respectively, with 7 bases between them. The germline V gene encodes CDR1 ENHRY and CDR2 SYGVKD. The CDR3 loop spans 15 amino acids. The CDR3 region is CAISEGATNTGELFF. The CDR3 nucleotides read TGTGCCATCAGTGAGGGGGCAACGAACACCGGGGAGCTGTTTTTT.

The rearrangement joins TRBV5-6 to TRBJ1-2; the D gene is possibly TRBD1 (6 bases). Between the trimmed V and J ends, which lost 1 base and 12 bases, there was a span of 13 bases. Germline V gene sequence: CDR1 SGHDT, CDR2 YYEEEE. The CDR3 covers 12 residues. In DNA, the CDR3 is TGTGCCAGCAGCTTGATGGGGGGCGGCAACACCTTC. This translates into CASSLMGGGNTF.